The sequence of this T cell receptor (beta chain) was determined in a study of monozygotic twins with inflammatory bowel disease. Total RNA isolation used whole blood (no T cell sorting was performed). Each TCR library consumed about 3,800 ng of total RNA. Each CDR3 protein gets one entry in TCRdb, which reprocessed the 5' RACE reads and gives no DNA. The specimen's table records approximately 400,000 distinct CDR3 sequences. Sequences were obtained from blood. This receptor was identified in a human donor with ulcerative colitis or Crohn's disease, or a healthy co-twin of an affected twin (not recorded which).

Here the CDR3 reads CSARDSSPSSYEQYF. The V gene is TRBV20-1, the J gene TRBJ2-7; TCRdb designates TRBD1, a call that cannot be tested without DNA. This CDR3 region has 15 residues. From germline, CDR1 is DFQATT and CDR2 SNEGSKA (reference sequence).